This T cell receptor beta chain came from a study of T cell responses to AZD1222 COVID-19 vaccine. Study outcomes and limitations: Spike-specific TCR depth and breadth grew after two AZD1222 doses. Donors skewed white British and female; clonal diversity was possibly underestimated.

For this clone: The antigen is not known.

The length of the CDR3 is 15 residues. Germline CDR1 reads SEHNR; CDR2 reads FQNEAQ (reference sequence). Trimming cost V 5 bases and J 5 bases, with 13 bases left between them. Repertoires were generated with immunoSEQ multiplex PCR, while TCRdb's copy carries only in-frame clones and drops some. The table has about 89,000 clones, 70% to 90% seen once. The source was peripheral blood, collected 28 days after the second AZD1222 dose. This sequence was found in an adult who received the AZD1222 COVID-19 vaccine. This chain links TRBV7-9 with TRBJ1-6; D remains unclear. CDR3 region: CASSPRETHNSPLHF. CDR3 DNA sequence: TGTGCCAGCAGCCCGAGGGAGACCCATAATTCACCCCTCCACTTT.